The entry that follows covers one T cell receptor (beta chain) sequence. Its specificity is unknown. The sample is drawn from a study of CD8+ T cells in alopecia areata. At the level of the study: Administration of oral tofacitinib to treated patients was at 5 to 10 mg twice daily. Treated patients received severity scores based on the percentage of scalp area affected.

CDR3 length equals 15 residues. Germline CDR1 is MNHEY and CDR2 is SMNVEV (reference sequence). The V and J ends lost 5 bases and 8 bases respectively, with 16 bases between them. Reverse transcription of extracted RNA yielded cDNA, which provided the sequencing template. This table comes from immunoSEQ multiplex PCR, and its TCRdb copy is limited to in-frame clones, with some not included. The sample gives under 20,000 clones, approximately 56% of which show up once; around 8% is in the top ten. Sample treatment: oral pan-JAK inhibitor, 5-10 mg twice daily. Alopecia areata patients had lesional scalp punch biopsies and peripheral blood taken from them. Broader study findings: Scalp clonality and expanded CD8+ clones among the top 100 showed significant decreases with tofacitinib.

This clonotype was obtained from a human donor with alopecia areata. The sequenced sample was skin, obtained at week 4, from a patient treated with tofacitinib. The rearrangement joins TRBV27 to TRBJ1-6; D is perhaps TRBD1 (5 bases). DNA of the CDR3: TGTGCCAGCAGTCCTTGGGACGGAAGTTATTCACCCCTCCACTTT. Translated: CASSPWDGSYSPLHF.